This T cell receptor beta chain originates from a study of blood T cell repertoires in COVID-19. The wider study: Acute and convalescent COVID-19 specimens originated in the United States, Italy and Spain. Sources were T cells, B-cell-depleted T cells, or PBMCs; the material itself was cDNA or gDNA.

Original methodology: Amplifying reference gene primers gave estimates of nucleated cell counts. Sequencing used immunoSEQ multiplex PCR; TCRdb keeps in-frame clones, though not all of them. The DNA gave D and trimming, while V, J and clone size come from that table. The profile shows more than 100,000 clones, more than 75% of them singletons. This CDR3 contains 17 residues. Trimming removed 4 bases from V and 4 bases from J; junction bases left unmatched: 15. The V and J genes are TRBV5-3 and TRBJ2-7; 9 bases line up with TRBD1. TRBV5-3 is an open reading frame whose function is uncertain. The source of this sequence is a man in his 70s with active COVID-19. The sequenced sample was peripheral blood. CDR3 protein: CARSPKLKAGTGYEQYF. In DNA, the CDR3 is TGTGCCAGAAGCCCAAAACTTAAAGCCGGGACAGGGTACGAGCAGTACTTC.